This T cell receptor (beta chain) originates from a study of shared clonotypes between healthy human individuals. The naive CD8 population came from CD45RO-negative cells selected for CCR7, without terminally differentiated effector memory CD45RA+ cells. The protocol was immunoSEQ multiplex PCR, while the TCRdb copy is restricted to in-frame clones and leaves out a portion. The repertoire holds hundreds of thousands of clones, with approximately 95% as singletons. This clone was counted once. Germline lookup yields CDR1 MDHEN and CDR2 SYDVKM. The CDR3 has 15 amino acids. Trimming stripped 5 bases from V and 5 bases from J, with 18 bases between.

The source is a woman aged 25 to 39 in good health. Sequenced: naive CD8+ T cells sorted from blood. This chain uses TRBV28 with TRBJ1-1, with a weak D call TRBD1 (5 bases). CDR3 in DNA: TGTGCCAGCAGTCCCCCAGCAGGCGAGGGGACTGAAGCTTTCTTT. Translating it yields CASSPPAGEGTEAFF.